This T cell receptor beta chain was recorded in a study of CD8 T cells in ankylosing spondylitis. Findings and caveats of the study: Certain motif variants had earlier appeared in reactive arthritis synovial fluid and blood. Among TCR beta sequences, a motif of several highly homologous variants appeared characteristic of ankylosing spondylitis blood. It was reported that disease-linked clones were significantly enriched in matched ankylosing spondylitis synovial fluid.

This clonotype was recorded many times. Its antigen is currently unknown. TCRdb independently ran MiXCR on the 5' RACE reads; one entry per CDR3 protein. The sample shows about 170,000 distinct CDR3 sequences, approximately 20% of them seen only once. The CDR3 is made up of 14 amino acids. V lost 3 bases and J 0 bases, leaving 8 bases between the germline ends. Germline CDR1 SQVTM, CDR2 ANQGSEA. The sequenced sample consisted of blood, either unsorted or a sorted T cell fraction (not recorded which). The TCR was taken from a male donor with ankylosing spondylitis or in good health (not recorded which). This rearrangement joins TRBV29-1 to TRBJ2-2; no reliable D call. The CDR3 loop reads CSVEGWTNTGELFF. DNA of the CDR3: TGCAGCGTTGAGGGCTGGACGAACACCGGGGAGCTGTTTTTT.